These 8 T cell receptor beta chains came from one sample sequenced in a study of glioma-infiltrating T cells. Amplification of TCR alpha and beta CDR3 regions from RNA used iRepertoire nested multiplex PCR. TCRdb reprocessed the multiplex PCR reads via MiXCR and lists one record per CDR3 protein. The data hold 95,000 to 110,000 distinct CDR3 sequences, with less than 30% observed a single time. What was sequenced was glioma tissue, nonneoplastic brain tissue, or PBMCs (not recorded which). The receptors shown here come from a human donor with low-grade glioma or glioblastoma, undergoing nonglioma brain surgery, or in good health (not recorded which).

This clonotype was detected ten times or more. The chain links TRBV20-1 to TRBJ2-5; D possibly corresponds to TRBD2 (5 bases). CDR1 and CDR2 from the germline V gene are DFQATT and SNEGSKA (reference sequence). The CDR3 spans 12 residues. V dropped 4 bases and J dropped 5 bases, with 11 bases sitting between them. CDR3 nucleotide sequence: TGCAGTGCTAAACTAGTAACCGAGACCCAGTACTTC. This gives the protein CSAKLVTETQYF.

At least ten counts were recorded for this clonotype. The genes are TRBV15 and TRBJ1-3; D remains unclear. The CDR3 totals 17 residues. The V gene's germline CDR1 is LNHNV and CDR2 YYDKDF (reference sequence). V was clipped by 3 bases and J by 1 base, with 16 bases between them. CDR3 sequence (DNA): TGTGCCACCAGCAGGCGATCCGGGATCCTTTCTGGAAACACCATATATTTT. Translating it yields CATSRRSGILSGNTIYF.

This clonotype was counted at least ten times. The chain combines TRBV27 with TRBJ1-5; no firm D call. This CDR3 spans 12 amino acids. Per the germline V gene, CDR1 is MNHEY and CDR2 is SMNVEV (reference sequence). V was shortened by 5 bases and J by 7 bases, with 9 bases between the two germline ends. The CDR3 bases are TGTGCCAGCAGTAAGAATGGGCAGCCCCAGCATTTT. Amino acid sequence: CASSKNGQPQHF.

The V and J genes are TRBV2 and TRBJ2-3; 8 bases line up with TRBD1. The germline V gene has CDR1 SNHLY and CDR2 FYNNEI. The ends lost 5 bases at V and 4 bases at J; junction bases unmatched: 5. There are 14 residues in the CDR3. The CDR3 nucleotides are TGTGCCAGCAGTTCTGGACAGGGCGCAGATACGCAGTATTTT. It specifies CASSSGQGADTQYF.

The chain carries TRBV4-2 and TRBJ2-3, with D tentatively TRBD2 (6 bases). Germline V lookup: CDR1 LGHNA, CDR2 YNFKEQ. V lost 3 bases to trimming and J lost 7 bases, with 20 bases between them. This CDR3 spans 16 amino acids. The CDR3 DNA reads TGTGCCAGCAGCCAGTCGACTAGTCAGGTTGACTATACGCAGTATTTT. The encoded protein is CASSQSTSQVDYTQYF.

The genes are TRBV7-2 and TRBJ2-5; 9 bases match TRBD2. The CDR3 runs 16 residues. Germline CDR1 SGHTA, CDR2 FQGNSA. Trimming took 3 bases from V and 2 from J; bases not matched to a gene: 7. CDR3 in amino acids: CASSFLSAGGQETQYF. DNA of the CDR3: TGTGCCAGCAGCTTCTTGTCAGCGGGGGGACAAGAGACCCAGTACTTC. Looking up the rest from reference TRBV7-2 and TRBJ2-5 gives the full variable domain: GAGVSQSPSNKVTEKGKDVELRCDPISGHTALYWYRQSLGQGLEFLIYFQGNSAPDKSGLPSDRFSAERTGGSVSTLTIQRTQQEDSAVYLCASSFLSAGGQETQYFGPGTRLLVL.

This clonotype was picked up many times. The chain carries TRBV6-4 and TRBJ2-3; D possibly corresponds to TRBD2 (6 bases). CDR3 length equals 14 residues. The V end lost 6 bases, the J end lost 4 bases, and 14 bases lay between the germline ends. Germline V gene lookup returns CDR1 MRHNA and CDR2 SNTAGT. In DNA, the CDR3 is TGTGCCAGCAGCGGGACTGAAACGTCAGATACGCAGTATTTT. Protein: CASSGTETSDTQYF.

In the case of this clonotype: This may be a read error: a much more frequent sequence differs by one nucleotide. The V call is TRBV20-1, the J call TRBJ2-2; TRBD2 matches at 7 bases. The CDR3 has 16 amino acids. Germline-derived CDR1 and CDR2 are DFQATT and SNEGSKA (reference sequence). The V and J ends lost 5 bases and 1 base, in that order; junction bases with no gene match: 10. CDR3 in amino acids: CSAGDRLAVNTGELFF. The DNA of the CDR3 is TGCAGTGCTGGTGACCGGCTAGCGGTGAACACCGGGGAGCTGTTTTTT.